This T cell receptor (beta chain) was identified during a study of cytotoxic CD8 clonotypes in ibrutinib-treated CLL. TCRdb keeps only in-frame clones here, not all; method: immunoSEQ multiplex PCR. The repertoire holds roughly 56,000 clones, with over 60% as singletons. This CDR3 has 15 residues. The germline CDR1 and CDR2 sequences are SGHRS and YFSETQ. V was trimmed by 3 bases and J by 3 bases, leaving 13 bases between them. This specimen consisted of PBMCs, obtained after 12 months of ibrutinib treatment. The TCR was taken from a human donor with chronic lymphocytic leukemia. The chain recombines TRBV5-1 with TRBJ1-5, with no clear D. CDR3 loop: CASSSGLDANQPQHF. The CDR3 coding sequence is TGCGCCAGCAGCTCGGGCCTCGATGCCAATCAGCCCCAGCATTTT.